A single sample gave rise to the 24 T cell receptor beta chains below, sequenced in a study of T cell changes during pregnancy in multiple sclerosis. Sequencing used immunoSEQ multiplex PCR; TCRdb keeps in-frame clones, though not all of them. This sample has roughly 59,000 clones, with roughly 89% found just once. The starting material was peripheral blood, obtained in the third trimester of pregnancy. The receptors stem from a female donor in good health, enrolled as a control in a pregnancy study.

The rearrangement links TRBV18 to TRBJ2-6, with 7 bases lining up with TRBD1. The germline CDR1 and CDR2 sequences are KGHSH and LQKENI. Losses at the gene ends were 6 bases for V and 0 bases for J; bases not matched to a gene: 2. This CDR3 has 15 residues. DNA for the CDR3: TGTGCCAGCTCCAGGGACAGCTCTGGGGCCAACGTCCTGACTTTC. Protein product: CASSRDSSGANVLTF. Supplemented by reference TRBV18 and TRBJ2-6, the full variable domain reads NAGVMQNPRHLVRRRGQEARLRCSPMKGHSHVYWYRQLPEEGLKFMVYLQKENIIDESGMPKERFSAEFPKEGPSILRIQQVVRGDSAAYFCASSRDSSGANVLTFGAGSRLTVL.

This rearrangement joins TRBV7-9 to TRBJ2-2; possibly TRBD2 for D (5 bases). The germline V gene has CDR1 SEHNR and CDR2 FQNEAQ (reference sequence). Trimming took 1 base from V and 6 from J, leaving 21 bases between them. The CDR3 covers 18 residues. CDR3 in amino acids: CASSLGPHGVGISGELFF. The CDR3 DNA follows: TGTGCCAGCAGCTTAGGCCCACACGGGGTTGGAATTTCCGGGGAGCTGTTTTTT.

This chain uses TRBV6-1 with TRBJ1-2; 8 nucleotides match TRBD1. The CDR3 length is 15 residues. Germline CDR1 and CDR2: MNHNS and SASEGT. The junction had 11 bases not matched to a gene; V was cut back by 5 bases and J by 6 bases. CDR3 sequence: CASSHDWGTGDGYTF. The CDR3 DNA follows: TGTGCCAGCAGTCATGATTGGGGGACAGGTGATGGCTACACCTTC.

The V gene is TRBV28, the J gene TRBJ2-7; 9 nucleotides match TRBD1. Trimming took 7 bases from V and 5 from J; bases not matched to a gene: 6. Germline values: CDR1 MDHEN, CDR2 SYDVKM. The CDR3 is 13 amino acids. The CDR3 region is CASILGQGNEQYF. CDR3 DNA: TGTGCCAGCATACTGGGACAGGGAAACGAGCAGTACTTC.

The J gene is TRBJ1-1, the V gene TRBV4-1; D call uncertain. From germline, CDR1 is MGHRA and CDR2 YSYEKL. This CDR3 comprises 12 residues. V lost 5 bases and J 1 base, leaving 5 bases between the germline ends. The CDR3 loop is CASSGQNTEAFF. The CDR3 DNA follows: TGCGCCAGCAGCGGCCAGAACACTGAAGCTTTCTTT.

This chain connects TRBV7-6 to TRBJ1-3, with 7 bases identical to TRBD1. This CDR3 spans 14 amino acids. V shed 9 bases, J shed 3 bases, and the junction held 8 bases outside the gene matches. CDR1 and CDR2 (germline): SGHVS, FNYEAQ. CDR3 DNA sequence: TGTGCCAGGCCTCCAGGGGGACGTGGAAACACCATATATTTT. Protein: CARPPGGRGNTIYF.

This clone showed up just once. The CDR3 protein is CASRLTSTGELFF. CDR3 DNA: TGTGCCAGCAGACTTACTAGTACCGGGGAGCTGTTTTTT. The chain joins TRBV6-6 to TRBJ2-2; D may be TRBD2 (5 bases). Germline CDR1 MNHNY, CDR2 SVGAGI (reference sequence). Trimming cost V 6 bases and J 5 bases, with 10 bases left between them. The CDR3 totals 13 residues.

This clone was counted a few times. V usage is TRBV2 and J usage is TRBJ1-6; 8 nucleotides align to TRBD1. Germline CDR1 reads SNHLY; CDR2 reads FYNNEI. This CDR3 has 15 amino acids. With V trimmed by 8 bases and J by 1 base, 4 bases remained unmatched. CDR3 in DNA: TGTGCCAGCCAGGACAGGGCGTCCTATAATTCACCCCTCCACTTT. Translation gives CASQDRASYNSPLHF.

The V call is TRBV7-3, the J call TRBJ2-1, with 16 bases identical to TRBD2. Germline lookup yields CDR1 SGHTA and CDR2 FQGTGA. The junction had 6 bases not matched to a gene; V was cut back by 5 bases and J by 8 bases. This CDR3 spans 16 amino acids. The DNA for the CDR3 is TGTGCCAGCAGCCAGGGACTAGCGGGGGGGCATCATGAGCAGTTCTTC. Translated, it gives CASSQGLAGGHHEQFF.

The chain carries TRBV7-9 and TRBJ1-5, with 7 positions matching TRBD1. The V gene end was trimmed by 6 bases and the J gene end by 4 bases; junction bases not matched to a gene: 3. Germline V gene sequence: CDR1 SEHNR, CDR2 FQNEAQ (reference sequence). The CDR3 is made up of 13 amino acids. CDR3 bases: TGTGCCAGCAGTCGACAGGGAAATCAGCCCCAGCATTTT. This sequence encodes CASSRQGNQPQHF.

The V gene is TRBV6-6, the J gene TRBJ1-5; maybe TRBD1 (6 bases). There are 15 residues in the CDR3. V gave up 5 bases and J gave up 5 bases, with 16 bases separating them. CDR1 and CDR2 from the germline V gene are MNHNY and SVGAGI (reference sequence). The chain's CDR3 is CASSQHRVPDQPQHF. The CDR3 DNA sequence: TGTGCCAGCAGTCAACACAGGGTTCCCGATCAGCCCCAGCATTTT.

The chain links TRBV6-6 to TRBJ1-1, with unresolved D. With 7 bases removed from V and 5 bases from J, the gap between germline ends came to 11 bases. The CDR3 is 12 amino acids. The germline gives CDR1 MNHNY, CDR2 SVGAGI (reference sequence). CDR3 coding DNA: TGTGCCAGCATCGACCCGGGGACTGAAGCTTTCTTT. It encodes CASIDPGTEAFF.

This chain uses TRBV25-1 with TRBJ1-6, with D possibly matching TRBD1 (5 bases). Deletions cut 3 bases from V and 9 bases from J, with 15 bases between. The CDR3 loop spans 15 amino acids. Germline CDR1 MGHDK, CDR2 SYGVNS. The CDR3 nucleotides read TGTGCCAGCAGTGATCCCCAGGGATGGGCTTCACCCCTCCACTTT. Residues: CASSDPQGWASPLHF.

The chain employs TRBV6-6 and TRBJ2-7; TRBD2 agrees at 8 bases. Germline V CDR1 and CDR2: MNHNY, SVGAGI (reference sequence). The trim removed 5 bases at V and 3 bases at J, leaving 3 bases unmatched. The CDR3 totals 13 residues. Written as DNA, the CDR3 is TGTGCCAGCAGTCCGGGGGGGGGCTACGAGCAGTACTTC. Encoded protein: CASSPGGGYEQYF.

The CDR3 region has the DNA TGCACCAGCCCCTCACGCGGCGGGGGTTCCCGGTCCGCCCAGTACTTC. This gives the protein CTSPSRGGGSRSAQYF. This chain connects TRBV1 to TRBJ2-5; the table's D call, TRBD2, was not checked against the DNA. TRBV1 is a listed pseudogene. This CDR3 spans 16 amino acids.

V gene TRBV4-3 combines with J gene TRBJ1-3, with D uncertain. This CDR3 has 17 amino acids. Germline V gene data show CDR1 as LGHNA and CDR2 as YSLEER. Trimming stripped 1 base from V and 0 bases from J, with 13 bases between. The CDR3 loop reads CASSQGEGIYSGNTIYF. CDR3 nucleotide sequence: TGCGCCAGCAGCCAAGGGGAGGGAATCTACTCTGGAAACACCATATATTTT.

Only one count was recorded for this clone. This chain links TRBV19 with TRBJ1-1; 7 positions agree with TRBD1. This CDR3 region has 13 residues. Germline V gives CDR1 LNHDA, CDR2 SQIVND (reference sequence). After removal of 10 bases from V and 2 bases from J, the junction contained 7 bases not matched to a gene. The chain's CDR3 is CATTGQRNTEAFF. CDR3 coding DNA: TGTGCCACTACGGGACAGAGAAACACTGAAGCTTTCTTT.

The rearrangement uses TRBV4-3 and TRBJ1-5, with 7 bases identical to TRBD1. J was trimmed by 5 bases and V by 4 bases; bases with no gene match: 14. Per the germline V gene, CDR1 is LGHNA and CDR2 is YSLEER. The CDR3 sequence is 17 residues long. The CDR3: CASSLYTGTARDQPQHF. CDR3 sequence (DNA): TGCGCCAGCAGCCTATACACCGGGACAGCCAGGGATCAGCCCCAGCATTTT.

This clone was seen only once. This chain links TRBV4-3 with TRBJ2-6, with D unresolved. CDR1 is LGHNA and CDR2 is YSLEER in the germline V gene. CDR3 size: 15 residues. Deletions cut 7 bases from V and 4 bases from J, with 14 bases between. CDR3 DNA: TGCGCCAGCACCTCCGGGTTCTCCGGGGCCAACGTCCTGACTTTC. Translating gives CASTSGFSGANVLTF.

V gene TRBV7-9 combines with J gene TRBJ1-2; 11 bases align to TRBD1. Germline loops: CDR1 SEHNR, CDR2 FQNEAQ (reference sequence). This CDR3 spans 16 amino acids. V was clipped by 6 bases and J by 7 bases; unmatched bases: 13. The CDR3 spells CASSPGQGGIAAGYTF. CDR3 in DNA: TGTGCCAGCAGTCCGGGACAGGGGGGGATAGCTGCTGGCTACACCTTC. Drawing the rest from reference TRBV7-9 and TRBJ1-2, the complete variable domain is DTGVSQNPRHKITKRGQNVTFRCDPISEHNRLYWYRQTLGQGPEFLTYFQNEAQLEKSRLLSDRFSAERPKGSFSTLEIQRTEQGDSAMYLCASSPGQGGIAAGYTFGSGTRLTVV.

This clone was seen only a few times. The CDR3 sequence: CASSFPTDTQYF. For the CDR3, the DNA is TGTGCCAGCAGCTTCCCTACAGATACGCAGTATTTT. This chain connects TRBV7-8 to TRBJ2-3; D uncertain. Trimming took 3 bases from V and 3 from J, leaving 4 bases between them. This CDR3 region has 12 residues. The germline CDR1 and CDR2 sequences are SGHVS and FQNEAQ.

The chain combines TRBV14 with TRBJ2-5, with D unresolved. Trimming cost V 1 base and J 5 bases, with 8 bases left between them. The CDR3 loop spans 13 amino acids. Germline CDR1 SGHDN, CDR2 FVKESK. DNA for the CDR3: TGTGCCAGCAGCCAAGGTCTAATGGAGACCCAGTACTTC. Residues: CASSQGLMETQYF.

This rearrangement joins TRBV11-3 to TRBJ2-1, with D possibly being TRBD2 (7 bases). V dropped 3 bases and J dropped 8 bases, with 14 bases sitting between them. The CDR3 runs to 14 residues. Looked up from germline, CDR1 is SGHNT and CDR2 is YENEEA. The CDR3 loop reads CASSFRGAGDEQFF. CDR3 sequence (DNA): TGTGCCAGCAGCTTCCGGGGGGCCGGGGATGAGCAGTTCTTC.

The chain links TRBV6-1 to TRBJ1-1; D might be TRBD1 (6 bases). V was pared by 6 bases and J by 5 bases, with 16 bases between. In germline, CDR1 is MNHNS, CDR2 SASEGT. CDR3 length: 14 residues. CDR3 coding DNA: TGTGCCAGCAGCGTCGGAACAGGGAAGACTGAAGCTTTCTTT. This encodes CASSVGTGKTEAFF.